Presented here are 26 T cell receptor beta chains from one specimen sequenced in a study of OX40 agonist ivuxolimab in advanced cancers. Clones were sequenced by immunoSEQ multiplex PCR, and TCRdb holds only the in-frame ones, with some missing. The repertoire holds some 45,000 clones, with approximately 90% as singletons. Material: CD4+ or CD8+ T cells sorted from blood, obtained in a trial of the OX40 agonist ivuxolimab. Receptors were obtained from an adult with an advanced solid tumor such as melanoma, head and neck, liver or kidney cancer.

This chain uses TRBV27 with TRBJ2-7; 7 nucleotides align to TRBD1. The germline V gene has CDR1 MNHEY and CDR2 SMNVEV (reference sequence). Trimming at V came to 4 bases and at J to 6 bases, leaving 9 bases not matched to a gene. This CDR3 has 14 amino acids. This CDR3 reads CASSWSTGNPEQYF. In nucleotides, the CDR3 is TGTGCCAGCAGTTGGTCGACAGGGAACCCCGAGCAGTACTTC.

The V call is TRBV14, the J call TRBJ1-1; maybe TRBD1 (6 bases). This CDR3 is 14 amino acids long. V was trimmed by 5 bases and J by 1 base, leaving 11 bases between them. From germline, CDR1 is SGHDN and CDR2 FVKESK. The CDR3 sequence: CASSSRTANTEAFF. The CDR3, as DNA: TGTGCCAGCAGCTCGAGGACAGCGAACACTGAAGCTTTCTTT.

CDR3 amino acids: CASSLDFPRRTQYF. CDR3 coding DNA: TGTGCCAGCAGCCTGGACTTCCCGAGGCGTACGCAGTATTTT. The chain carries TRBV5-6 and TRBJ2-3, with D possibly TRBD2 on 5 matching bases. Deletions cut 4 bases from V and 8 bases from J, with 17 bases between. The CDR3 extends over 14 amino acids. Germline V lookup: CDR1 SGHDT, CDR2 YYEEEE.

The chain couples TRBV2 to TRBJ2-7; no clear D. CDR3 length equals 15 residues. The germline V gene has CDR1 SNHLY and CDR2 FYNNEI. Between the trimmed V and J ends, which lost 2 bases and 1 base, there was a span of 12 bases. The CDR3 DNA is TGTGCCAGCAGTGAAATTGGGGTATATTCCTACGAGCAGTACTTC. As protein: CASSEIGVYSYEQYF.

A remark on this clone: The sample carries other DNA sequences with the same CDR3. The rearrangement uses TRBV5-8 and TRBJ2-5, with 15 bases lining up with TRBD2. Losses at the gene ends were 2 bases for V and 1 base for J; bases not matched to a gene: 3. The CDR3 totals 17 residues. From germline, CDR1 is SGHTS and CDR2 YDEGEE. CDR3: CASSLGLAGGTQETQYF. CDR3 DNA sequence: TGTGCCAGCAGCTTAGGACTAGCGGGGGGGACCCAAGAGACCCAGTACTTC.

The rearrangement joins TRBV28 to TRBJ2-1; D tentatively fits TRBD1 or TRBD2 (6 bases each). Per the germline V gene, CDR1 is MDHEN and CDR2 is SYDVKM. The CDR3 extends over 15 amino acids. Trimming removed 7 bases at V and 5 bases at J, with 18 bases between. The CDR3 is CASNLQGSGDNEQFF. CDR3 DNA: TGTGCCAGCAACTTACAGGGATCGGGGGACAATGAGCAGTTCTTC.

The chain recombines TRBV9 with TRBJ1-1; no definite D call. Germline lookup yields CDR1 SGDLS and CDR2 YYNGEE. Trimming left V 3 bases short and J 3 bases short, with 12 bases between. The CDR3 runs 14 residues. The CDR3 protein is CASSAVGADTEAFF. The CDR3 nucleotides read TGTGCCAGCAGCGCCGTCGGTGCGGACACTGAAGCTTTCTTT. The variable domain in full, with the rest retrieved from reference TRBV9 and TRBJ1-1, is DSGVTQTPKHLITATGQRVTLRCSPRSGDLSVYWYQQSLDQGLQFLIQYYNGEERAKGNILERFSAQQFPDLHSELNLSSLELGDSALYFCASSAVGADTEAFFGQGTRLTVV.

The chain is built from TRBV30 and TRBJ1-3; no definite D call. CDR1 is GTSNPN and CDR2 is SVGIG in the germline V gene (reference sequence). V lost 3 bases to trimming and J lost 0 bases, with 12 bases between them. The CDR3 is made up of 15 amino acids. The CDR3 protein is CAWSATPSSGNTIYF. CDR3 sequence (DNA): TGTGCCTGGAGCGCGACACCTAGCTCTGGAAACACCATATATTTT.

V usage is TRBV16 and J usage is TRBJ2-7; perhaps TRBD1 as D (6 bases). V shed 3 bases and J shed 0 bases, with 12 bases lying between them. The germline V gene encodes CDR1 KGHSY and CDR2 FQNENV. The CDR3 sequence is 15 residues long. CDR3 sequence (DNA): TGTGCCAGCAGCCAGCCATGGACAGACTCCTACGAGCAGTACTTC. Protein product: CASSQPWTDSYEQYF.

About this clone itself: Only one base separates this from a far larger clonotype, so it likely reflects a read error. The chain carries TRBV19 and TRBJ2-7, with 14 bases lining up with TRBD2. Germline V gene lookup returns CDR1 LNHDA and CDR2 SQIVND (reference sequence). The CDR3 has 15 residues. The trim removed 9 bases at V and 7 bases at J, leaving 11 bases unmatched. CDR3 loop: CASSLGLAGAGEQYF. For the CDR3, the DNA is TGTGCCAGCAGCTTGGGACTAGCGGGGGCGGGGGAGCAGTACTTC.

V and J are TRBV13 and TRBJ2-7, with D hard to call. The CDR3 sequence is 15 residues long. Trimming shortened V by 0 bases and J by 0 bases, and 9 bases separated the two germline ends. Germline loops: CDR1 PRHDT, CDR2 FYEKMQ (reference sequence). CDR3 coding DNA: TGTGCCAGCAGCTTAGGACAGATTAGCTCCTACGAGCAGTACTTC. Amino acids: CASSLGQISSYEQYF.

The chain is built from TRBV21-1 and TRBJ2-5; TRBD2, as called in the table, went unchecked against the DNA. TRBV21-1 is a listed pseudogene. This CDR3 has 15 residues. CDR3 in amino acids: CASSLEGTSLETQYF. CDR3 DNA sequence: TGTGCCAGCAGCCTTGAGGGGACTAGTTTGGAGACCCAGTACTTC.

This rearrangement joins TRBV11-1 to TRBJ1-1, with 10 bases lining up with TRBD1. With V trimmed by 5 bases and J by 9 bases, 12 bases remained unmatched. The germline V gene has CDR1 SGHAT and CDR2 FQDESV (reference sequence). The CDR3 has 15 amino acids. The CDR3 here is CASSATGGPPLKAFF. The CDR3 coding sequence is TGTGCCAGCAGCGCGACAGGGGGCCCTCCCTTAAAAGCTTTCTTT.

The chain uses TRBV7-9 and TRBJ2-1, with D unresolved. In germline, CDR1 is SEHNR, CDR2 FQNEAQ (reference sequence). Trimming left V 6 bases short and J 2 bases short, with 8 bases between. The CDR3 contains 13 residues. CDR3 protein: CASSLGTYNEQFF. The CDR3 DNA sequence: TGTGCCAGCAGTCTGGGCACCTACAATGAGCAGTTCTTC.

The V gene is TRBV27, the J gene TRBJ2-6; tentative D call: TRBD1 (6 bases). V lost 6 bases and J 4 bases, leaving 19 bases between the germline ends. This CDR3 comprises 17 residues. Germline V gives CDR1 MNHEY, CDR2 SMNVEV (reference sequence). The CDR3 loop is CASSLAQQGTGANVLTF. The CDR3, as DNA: TGTGCCAGCAGCTTAGCACAACAGGGAACCGGGGCCAACGTCCTGACTTTC.

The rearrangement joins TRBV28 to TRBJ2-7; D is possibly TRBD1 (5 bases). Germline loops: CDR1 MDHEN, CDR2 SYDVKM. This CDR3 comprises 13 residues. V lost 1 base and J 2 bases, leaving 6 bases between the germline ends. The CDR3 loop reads CASSLYRTYEQYF. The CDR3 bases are TGTGCCAGCAGTTTATACAGGACCTACGAGCAGTACTTC.

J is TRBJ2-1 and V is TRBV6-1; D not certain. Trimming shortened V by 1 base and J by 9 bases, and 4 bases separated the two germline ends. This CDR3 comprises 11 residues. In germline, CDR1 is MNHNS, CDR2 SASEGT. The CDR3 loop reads CASSEVGEQFF. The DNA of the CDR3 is TGTGCCAGCAGTGAAGTAGGTGAGCAGTTCTTC.

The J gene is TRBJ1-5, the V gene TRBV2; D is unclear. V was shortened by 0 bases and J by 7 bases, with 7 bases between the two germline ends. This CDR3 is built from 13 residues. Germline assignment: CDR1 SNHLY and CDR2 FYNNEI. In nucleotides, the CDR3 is TGTGCCAGCAGTGAAGCGCTGGGGCAGCCCCAGCATTTT. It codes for CASSEALGQPQHF.

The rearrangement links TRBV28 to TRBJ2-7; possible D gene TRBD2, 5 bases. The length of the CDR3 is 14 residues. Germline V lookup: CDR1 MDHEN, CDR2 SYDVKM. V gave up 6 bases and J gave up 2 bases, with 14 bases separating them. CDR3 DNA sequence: TGTGCCAGCAGCCGAGATGGGAGTACCTACGAGCAGTACTTC. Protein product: CASSRDGSTYEQYF.

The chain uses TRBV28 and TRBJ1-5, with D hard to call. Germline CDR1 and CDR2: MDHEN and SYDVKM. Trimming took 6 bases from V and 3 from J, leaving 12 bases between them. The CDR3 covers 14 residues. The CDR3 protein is CASSPDGINQPQHF. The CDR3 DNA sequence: TGTGCCAGCAGCCCCGACGGGATCAATCAGCCCCAGCATTTT.

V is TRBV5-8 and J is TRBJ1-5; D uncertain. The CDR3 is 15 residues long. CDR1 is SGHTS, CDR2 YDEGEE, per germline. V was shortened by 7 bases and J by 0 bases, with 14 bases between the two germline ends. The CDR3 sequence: CASRMVVISNQPQHF. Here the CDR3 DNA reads TGTGCCAGCCGGATGGTGGTTATTAGCAATCAGCCCCAGCATTTT.

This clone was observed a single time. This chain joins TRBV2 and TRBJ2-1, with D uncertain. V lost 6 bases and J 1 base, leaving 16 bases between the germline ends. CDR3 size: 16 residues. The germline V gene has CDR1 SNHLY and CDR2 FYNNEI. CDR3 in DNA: TGTGCCAGCAGCCGCGAGCCTGGTGATTCCTACAATGAGCAGTTCTTC. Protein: CASSREPGDSYNEQFF.

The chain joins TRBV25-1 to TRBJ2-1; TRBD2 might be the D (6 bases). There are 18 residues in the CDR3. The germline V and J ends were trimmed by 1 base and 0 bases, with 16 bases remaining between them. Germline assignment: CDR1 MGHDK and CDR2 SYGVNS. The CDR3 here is CASSEWGSGTSSYNEQFF. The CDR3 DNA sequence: TGTGCCAGCAGTGAATGGGGTAGCGGCACCAGCTCCTACAATGAGCAGTTCTTC.

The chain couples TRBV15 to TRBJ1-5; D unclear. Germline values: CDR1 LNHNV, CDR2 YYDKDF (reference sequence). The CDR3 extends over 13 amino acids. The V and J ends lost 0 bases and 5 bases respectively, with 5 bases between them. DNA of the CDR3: TGTGCCACCAGCAGAGATCCCGATCAGCCCCAGCATTTT. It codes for CATSRDPDQPQHF.

CDR3 DNA sequence: TGTGCCACCAGCCAGGACAGGAGGAGCTCCTACGAGCAGTACTTC. It specifies CATSQDRRSSYEQYF. The V call is TRBV15, the J call TRBJ2-7, with 7 nucleotides matching TRBD1. The CDR3 spans 15 residues. Trimming cost V 5 bases and J 0 bases; bases outside gene matches: 7. In germline, CDR1 is LNHNV, CDR2 YYDKDF (reference sequence).

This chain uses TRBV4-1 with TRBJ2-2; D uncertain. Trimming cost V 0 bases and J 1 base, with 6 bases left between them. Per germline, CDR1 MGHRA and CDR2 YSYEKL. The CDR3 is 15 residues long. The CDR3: CASSQDRRNTGELFF. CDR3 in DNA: TGCGCCAGCAGCCAAGATCGGAGGAACACCGGGGAGCTGTTTTTT.